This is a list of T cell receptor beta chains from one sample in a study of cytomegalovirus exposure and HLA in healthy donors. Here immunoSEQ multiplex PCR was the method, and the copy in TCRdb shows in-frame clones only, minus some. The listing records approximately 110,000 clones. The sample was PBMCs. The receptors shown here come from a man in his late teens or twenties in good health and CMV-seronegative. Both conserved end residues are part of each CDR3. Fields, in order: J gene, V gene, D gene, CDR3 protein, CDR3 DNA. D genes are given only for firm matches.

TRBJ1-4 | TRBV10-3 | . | CAISESMGAANEKLFF | TGTGCCATCAGTGAGTCGATGGGGGCGGCTAATGAAAAACTGTTTTTT
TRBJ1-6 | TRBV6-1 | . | CASSGGTYNSPLHF | TGTGCCAGCAGTGGAGGTACTTATAATTCACCCCTCCACTTT
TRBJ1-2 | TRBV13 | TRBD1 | CASSMRGTANYGYTF | TGTGCCAGCAGCATGCGAGGGACAGCCAACTATGGCTACACCTTC
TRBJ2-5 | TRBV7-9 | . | CASSFRGAQYF | TGTGCCAGCAGCTTTCGCGGGGCCCAGTACTTC
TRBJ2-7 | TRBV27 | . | CASSPSGAYEQYF | TGTGCCAGCAGCCCGTCGGGTGCCTACGAGCAGTACTTC
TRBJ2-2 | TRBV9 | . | CASSVASQGINAGELFF | TGTGCCAGCAGCGTAGCGAGTCAGGGGATTAACGCCGGGGAGCTGTTTTTT
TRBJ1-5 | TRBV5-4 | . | CASMLGPESNQPQHF | TGTGCCAGCATGCTGGGGCCGGAGAGCAATCAGCCCCAGCATTTT
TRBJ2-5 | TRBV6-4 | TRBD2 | CASSEVAGTQETQYF | TGTGCCAGCAGTGAGGTAGCGGGGACACAAGAGACCCAGTACTTC
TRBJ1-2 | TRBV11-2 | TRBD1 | CASSLSQQGGLANYGYTF | TGTGCCAGCAGCTTATCGCAACAAGGGGGCCTAGCTAACTATGGCTACACCTTC
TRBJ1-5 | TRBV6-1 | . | CASKPGQQPQHF | TGTGCCAGCAAGCCGGGTCAACAGCCCCAGCATTTT
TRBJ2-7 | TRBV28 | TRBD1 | CASRGTDSSYEQYF | TGTGCCAGCAGGGGGACAGATTCTTCGTACGAGCAGTACTTC
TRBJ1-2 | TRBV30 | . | CAWSSPTVANYGYTF | TGTGCCTGGAGTTCTCCCACGGTAGCTAACTATGGCTACACCTTC
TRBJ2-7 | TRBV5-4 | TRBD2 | CASSVGTNYEQYF | TGTGCCAGCAGCGTCGGGACTAACTACGAGCAGTACTTC
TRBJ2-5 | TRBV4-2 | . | CASSPRGLETQYF | TGTGCCAGCAGCCCAAGAGGTTTAGAGACCCAGTACTTC
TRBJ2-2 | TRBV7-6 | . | CASSRRTANTGELFF | TGTGCCAGCAGCCGCCGGACAGCGAACACCGGGGAGCTGTTTTTT
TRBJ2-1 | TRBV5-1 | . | CASSSTGFNEQFF | TGCGCCAGCAGCTCAACAGGGTTTAATGAGCAGTTCTTC
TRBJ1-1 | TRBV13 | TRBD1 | CASSLGQGARSAFF | TGTGCCAGCAGCTTAGGACAGGGGGCCCGATCGGCTTTCTTT
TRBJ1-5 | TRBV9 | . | CASSYNVGEQPQHF | TGTGCCAGCAGCTATAACGTCGGGGAACAGCCCCAGCATTTT
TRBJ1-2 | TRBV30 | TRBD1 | CAWTGQGGGYTF | TGTGCCTGGACCGGACAGGGAGGAGGCTACACCTTC
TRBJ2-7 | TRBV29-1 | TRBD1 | CSAVDRINYEQYF | TGCAGCGCCGTGGACAGGATCAACTACGAGCAGTACTTC
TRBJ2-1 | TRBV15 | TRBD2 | CATSRGGLVLNEQFF | TGTGCCACCAGCAGAGGGGGACTAGTGTTGAATGAGCAGTTCTTC
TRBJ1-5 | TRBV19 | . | CASSMEGRGNQPQHF | TGTGCCAGTAGTATGGAGGGACGGGGGAATCAGCCCCAGCATTTT
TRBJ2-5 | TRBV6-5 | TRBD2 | CASRTVGGGETQYF | TGTGCCAGCAGGACCGTCGGCGGGGGTGAGACCCAGTACTTC